This T cell receptor beta chain appears in the sequencing data of a study of T cell repertoires in cytomegalovirus infection. The germline CDR1 and CDR2 sequences are SGHTA and FQGNSA. The CDR3 has 15 residues. With 5 bases clipped from V and 8 bases from J, the junction kept 12 bases outside the gene matches. MiXCR was run by TCRdb on the reads, yielding one entry per CDR3 protein. The sample records 640,000 or so distinct CDR3 sequences, around 32% being singletons. Note on this clonotype: Antigen specificity is unknown.

Sequences were derived from cultured PBMCs, sampled from culture after CMV antigen stimulation. This chain connects TRBV7-2 to TRBJ2-7, with 10 bases that match TRBD2. The TCR was taken from a human donor in good health (CMV status not recorded). Some clones in this sample may be carry-over from other donors' samples. The CDR3 sequence is CASSAAGTSVPKQYF. The CDR3 nucleotides are TGTGCCAGCAGCGCAGCCGGGACTAGCGTACCCAAGCAGTACTTC.